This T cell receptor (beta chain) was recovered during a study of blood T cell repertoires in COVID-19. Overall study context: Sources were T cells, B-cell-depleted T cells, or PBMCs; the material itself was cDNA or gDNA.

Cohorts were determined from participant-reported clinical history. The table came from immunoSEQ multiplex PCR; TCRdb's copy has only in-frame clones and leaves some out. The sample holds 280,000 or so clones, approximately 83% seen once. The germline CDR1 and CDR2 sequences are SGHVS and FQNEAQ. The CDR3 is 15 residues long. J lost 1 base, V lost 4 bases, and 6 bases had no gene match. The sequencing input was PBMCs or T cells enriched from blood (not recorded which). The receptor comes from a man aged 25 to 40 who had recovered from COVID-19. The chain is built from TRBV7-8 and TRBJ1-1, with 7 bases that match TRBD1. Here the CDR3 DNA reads TGTGCCAGCAGCTCACTGGGACAGCCGAACACTGAAGCTTTCTTT. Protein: CASSSLGQPNTEAFF. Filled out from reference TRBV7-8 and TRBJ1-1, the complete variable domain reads GAGVSQSPRYKVAKRGQDVALRCDPISGHVSLFWYQQALGQGPEFLTYFQNEAQLDKSGLPSDRFFAERPEGSVSTLKIQRTQQEDSAVYLCASSSLGQPNTEAFFGQGTRLTVV.